This TCR beta chain was captured in a study of CD8+ T cells in alopecia areata. Following extraction, RNA underwent reverse transcription to cDNA, which served as the sequencing template. Using immunoSEQ multiplex PCR, the repertoire was profiled, and TCRdb retains in-frame clones only, with some absent. The sample includes about 210,000 clones, roughly two fifths of them seen just once. The treatment denotes: oral pan-JAK inhibitor, 5-10 mg twice daily. Germline values: CDR1 SGHVT, CDR2 SQSDAQ. This CDR3 has 15 amino acids. The trim removed 5 bases at V and 0 bases at J, leaving 5 bases unmatched. The rearrangement links TRBV7-4 to TRBJ2-3, with 7 bases matching TRBD1. The sequence was collected from a human donor with alopecia areata. The sequenced sample was CD4+ T cells sorted from blood, obtained between weeks 30 and 35, from a patient treated with tofacitinib. CDR3 coding DNA: TGTGCCAGCAGCCCGGGACAGCCTAGCACAGATACGCAGTATTTT. The encoded protein is CASSPGQPSTDTQYF.